The 20 T cell receptor beta chains in this list originate from one sample, sequenced in a study of cytomegalovirus exposure and HLA in healthy donors. The PCR made use of 60 Vbeta and 13 Jbeta primers. Only in-frame clones appear in the TCRdb table, and some are missing; sequencing was by immunoSEQ multiplex PCR. The repertoire consists of 150,000 to 200,000 clones, with roughly 79% occurring once and the leading ten covering about 1%. Sequenced input: PBMCs. The source is a woman in her 40s in good health and CMV-seronegative.

This chain uses TRBV29-1 with TRBJ2-3; possible D gene TRBD2, 6 bases. The CDR3 length is 15 residues. CDR1 and CDR2 from the germline V gene are SQVTM and ANQGSEA. The ends were cut back, 5 bases at V and 5 bases at J, with 20 bases in the middle. The CDR3, as DNA: TGCAGCGTTACCGGGACTCGGAAGGGGCTAGATACGCAGTATTTT. Translated, it gives CSVTGTRKGLDTQYF.

The J gene is TRBJ1-6, the V gene TRBV5-1, with 7 bases that match TRBD1. The V gene's germline CDR1 is SGHRS and CDR2 YFSETQ. The CDR3 length is 16 residues. V lost 1 base, J lost 8 bases, and 9 bases stayed unmatched. CDR3 sequence: CASSLWTGPGDSPLHF. The CDR3, as DNA: TGCGCCAGCAGCTTGTGGACAGGACCTGGGGATTCACCCCTCCACTTT.

This chain uses TRBV6-5 with TRBJ2-7; 8 positions agree with TRBD1. Trimming removed 6 bases from V and 3 bases from J; junction bases left unmatched: 7. This CDR3 is built from 14 residues. The germline gives CDR1 MNHEY, CDR2 SVGAGI. The CDR3 protein is CASRIGQGNYEQYF. DNA for the CDR3: TGTGCCAGCAGAATCGGACAGGGCAACTACGAGCAGTACTTC.

The chain links TRBV9 to TRBJ2-3, with TRBD1 identical over 7 bases. The germline CDR1 and CDR2 sequences are SGDLS and YYNGEE. V trimming: 4 bases; J trimming: 2 bases; junction bases outside the gene matches: 10. CDR3 size: 16 residues. The CDR3 is CASSSRVGGPTDTQYF. CDR3 coding DNA: TGTGCCAGCAGCTCGAGGGTAGGGGGCCCCACAGATACGCAGTATTTT. Using reference TRBV9 and TRBJ2-3 for the parts outside the CDR3, the full variable domain is DSGVTQTPKHLITATGQRVTLRCSPRSGDLSVYWYQQSLDQGLQFLIQYYNGEERAKGNILERFSAQQFPDLHSELNLSSLELGDSALYFCASSSRVGGPTDTQYFGPGTRLTVL.

This rearrangement joins TRBV5-1 to TRBJ2-5; 10 bases match TRBD1. Losses at the gene ends were 2 bases for V and 3 bases for J; bases not matched to a gene: 1. This CDR3 spans 14 amino acids. From germline, CDR1 is SGHRS and CDR2 YFSETQ. The CDR3 protein is CASSFGTGEETQYF. CDR3 sequence (DNA): TGCGCCAGCAGCTTCGGGACAGGGGAAGAGACCCAGTACTTC.

The chain couples TRBV30 to TRBJ2-7, with TRBD1 matching over 7 bases. V trimming: 4 bases; J trimming: 5 bases; junction bases outside the gene matches: 14. Germline CDR1 reads GTSNPN; CDR2 reads SVGIG (reference sequence). CDR3 size: 15 residues. CDR3 DNA sequence: TGTGCCTGGATCCGGCCGGGGCAGGGGGTCGACGAGCAGTACTTC. This encodes CAWIRPGQGVDEQYF.

This rearrangement joins TRBV30 to TRBJ1-4; the match to TRBD1 covers 7 bases. Looked up from germline, CDR1 is GTSNPN and CDR2 is SVGIG (reference sequence). The CDR3 contains 14 residues. Losses at the gene ends were 4 bases for V and 8 bases for J; bases not matched to a gene: 10. This CDR3 is CAWTRTGFGEKLFF. The CDR3 nucleotides read TGTGCCTGGACTAGGACAGGCTTCGGGGAAAAACTGTTTTTT.

The genes are TRBV30 and TRBJ1-2; D gene ambiguous. Germline CDR1 and CDR2: GTSNPN and SVGIG (reference sequence). The CDR3 sequence is 15 residues long. Trimming took 2 bases from V and 0 from J, leaving 13 bases between them. The CDR3 coding sequence is TGTGCCTGGAGTATGGGAGTCTCTTCTAACTATGGCTACACCTTC. Translating gives CAWSMGVSSNYGYTF.

This clone was counted between two and nine times. The CDR3 nucleotides are TGTGCCAGCAGTCTGTACAGGGACCCCTACGAGCAGTACTTC. Translated: CASSLYRDPYEQYF. The chain recombines TRBV2 with TRBJ2-7; the D gene is possibly TRBD1 (6 bases). The CDR3 is 14 amino acids. Deletions cut 5 bases from V and 2 bases from J, with 13 bases between. From germline, CDR1 is SNHLY and CDR2 FYNNEI.

The rearrangement uses TRBV5-8 and TRBJ1-5; maybe TRBD1 (5 bases). The CDR3 is 14 residues long. The V end lost 1 base, the J end lost 5 bases, and 10 bases lay between the germline ends. The germline V gene encodes CDR1 SGHTS and CDR2 YDEGEE. The DNA of the CDR3 is TGTGCCAGCAGCTTGCAGGGTGATTATCAGCCCCAGCATTTT. It translates to CASSLQGDYQPQHF.

This clone has only a few counts. CDR3 region: CACDRVGQETQYF. The CDR3 region has the DNA TGTGCCTGCGACAGGGTGGGTCAAGAGACCCAGTACTTC. This chain joins TRBV30 and TRBJ2-5; 7 positions match TRBD1. The J segment lost 2 bases and the V segment lost 6 bases, leaving 6 bases of the junction unmatched. Germline V gives CDR1 GTSNPN, CDR2 SVGIG (reference sequence). The CDR3 totals 13 residues.

The V gene is TRBV7-9, the J gene TRBJ2-2, with 8 bases aligning to TRBD2. The length of the CDR3 is 19 residues. J gave up 4 bases and V 5 bases, and 18 bases lay outside the gene matches. Germline CDR1 and CDR2: SEHNR and FQNEAQ (reference sequence). The CDR3 DNA sequence: TGTGCCAGCAGCCTTCCACTAGCGGAGGAGAGGGAGGCCACCGGGGAGCTGTTTTTT. Its translation: CASSLPLAEEREATGELFF.

This clone was seen only a few times. The chain combines TRBV11-2 with TRBJ2-7; TRBD2 is a possible D gene (5 bases). Germline CDR1 and CDR2: SGHAT and FQNNGV. The CDR3 spans 12 residues. Trimming pared 5 bases from V and 6 bases from J, leaving 11 bases between. CDR3 amino acids: CASSPGIGEQYF. The CDR3 coding sequence is TGTGCCAGCAGCCCCGGGATAGGCGAGCAGTACTTC.

The chain uses TRBV29-1 and TRBJ2-3; D ambiguous. Looked up from germline, CDR1 is SQVTM and CDR2 is ANQGSEA. Deletions cut 4 bases from V and 2 bases from J, with 10 bases between. The CDR3 extends over 13 amino acids. The CDR3 protein is CSVGLAFTDTQYF. The CDR3 region has the DNA TGCAGCGTTGGTCTGGCATTCACAGATACGCAGTATTTT.

The chain couples TRBV5-6 to TRBJ1-2; no reliable D call. CDR1 is SGHDT, CDR2 YYEEEE, per germline. The CDR3 extends over 14 amino acids. Trimming removed 1 base at V and 0 bases at J, with 7 bases between. The CDR3 loop is CASSLTETNYGYTF. The DNA of the CDR3 is TGTGCCAGCAGCTTGACAGAAACTAACTATGGCTACACCTTC.

The CDR3 loop reads CASTVSGSPPDTQYF. The DNA for the CDR3 is TGTGCCAGCACGGTTAGCGGGAGTCCCCCAGATACGCAGTATTTT. This chain uses TRBV9 with TRBJ2-3, with 9 bases lining up with TRBD2. The germline V gene has CDR1 SGDLS and CDR2 YYNGEE. The CDR3 runs to 15 residues. The V gene end was trimmed by 6 bases and the J gene end by 4 bases; junction bases not matched to a gene: 9.

The chain is built from TRBV10-3 and TRBJ2-2, with 8 bases identical to TRBD1. V shed 6 bases, J shed 0 bases, and the junction held 3 bases outside the gene matches. Germline CDR1 ENHRY, CDR2 SYGVKD. CDR3 length equals 15 residues. This CDR3 is CAIRPGQANTGELFF. CDR3 nucleotides: TGTGCCATCAGACCGGGACAGGCGAACACCGGGGAGCTGTTTTTT.

This chain connects TRBV27 to TRBJ2-1, with 7 bases that match TRBD2. The germline V gene encodes CDR1 MNHEY and CDR2 SMNVEV (reference sequence). This CDR3 has 17 residues. V lost 3 bases, J lost 6 bases, and 14 bases stayed unmatched. CDR3 DNA sequence: TGTGCCAGCAGTTTGACTCCAACGACTAGCTTGAGCAATGAGCAGTTCTTC. Amino acids: CASSLTPTTSLSNEQFF.

The CDR3 is CAWSHGGSGNTIYF. In DNA, the CDR3 is TGTGCCTGGAGTCACGGCGGGTCTGGAAACACCATATATTTT. The chain has TRBV30 and TRBJ1-3; D gene ambiguous. Trimming pared 2 bases from V and 1 base from J, leaving 9 bases between. Germline V gives CDR1 GTSNPN, CDR2 SVGIG (reference sequence). The CDR3 runs to 14 residues.

The V call is TRBV6-1, the J call TRBJ1-4; tentatively, D is TRBD1 (6 bases). This CDR3 is built from 15 residues. Trimming cost V 1 base and J 1 base, with 7 bases left between them. In germline, CDR1 is MNHNS, CDR2 SASEGT. CDR3 DNA: TGTGCCAGCAGTGAAGGGGGACAAACTAATGAAAAACTGTTTTTT. Its translation: CASSEGGQTNEKLFF.